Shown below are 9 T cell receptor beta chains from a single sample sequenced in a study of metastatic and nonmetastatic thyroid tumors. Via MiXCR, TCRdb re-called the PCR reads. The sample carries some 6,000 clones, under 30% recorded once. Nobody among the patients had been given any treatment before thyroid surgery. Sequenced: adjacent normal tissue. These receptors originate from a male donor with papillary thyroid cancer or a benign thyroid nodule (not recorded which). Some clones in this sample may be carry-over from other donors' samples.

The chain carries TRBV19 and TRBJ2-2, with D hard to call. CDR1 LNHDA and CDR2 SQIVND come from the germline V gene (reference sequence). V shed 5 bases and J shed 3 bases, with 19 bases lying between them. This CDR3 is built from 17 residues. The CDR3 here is CASSPPWRSTDTGELFF. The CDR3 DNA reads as TGTGCCAGTAGTCCCCCTTGGCGGTCGACTGACACCGGGGAGCTGTTTTTT.

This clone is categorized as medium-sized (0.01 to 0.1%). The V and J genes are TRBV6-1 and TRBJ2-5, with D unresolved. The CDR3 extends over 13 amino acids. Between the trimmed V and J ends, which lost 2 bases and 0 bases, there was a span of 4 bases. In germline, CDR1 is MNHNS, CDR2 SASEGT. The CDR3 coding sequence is TGTGCCAGCAGTGAATCGCACCAAGAGACCCAGTACTTC. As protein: CASSESHQETQYF.

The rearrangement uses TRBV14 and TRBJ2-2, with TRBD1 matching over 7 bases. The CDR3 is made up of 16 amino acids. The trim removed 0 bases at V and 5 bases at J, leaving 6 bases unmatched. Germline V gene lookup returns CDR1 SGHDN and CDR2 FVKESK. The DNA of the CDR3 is TGTGCCAGCAGCCAAGAGAAGGGGGCGCGAACCGGGGAGCTGTTTTTT. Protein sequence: CASSQEKGARTGELFF.

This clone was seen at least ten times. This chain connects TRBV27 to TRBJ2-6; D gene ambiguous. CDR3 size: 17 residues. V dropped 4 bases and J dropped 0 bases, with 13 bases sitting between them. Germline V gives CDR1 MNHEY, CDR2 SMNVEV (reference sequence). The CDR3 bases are TGTGCCAGCAGTTCCCTCCGCTCGAGCTCTGGGGCCAACGTCCTGACTTTC. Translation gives CASSSLRSSSGANVLTF.

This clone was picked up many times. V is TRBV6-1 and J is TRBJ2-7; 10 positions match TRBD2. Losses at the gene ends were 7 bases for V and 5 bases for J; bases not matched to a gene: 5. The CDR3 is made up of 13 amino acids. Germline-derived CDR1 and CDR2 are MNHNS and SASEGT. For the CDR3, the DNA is TGTGCCAGCAAGGCTAGCGGGAGTGACGAGCAGTACTTC. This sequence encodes CASKASGSDEQYF.

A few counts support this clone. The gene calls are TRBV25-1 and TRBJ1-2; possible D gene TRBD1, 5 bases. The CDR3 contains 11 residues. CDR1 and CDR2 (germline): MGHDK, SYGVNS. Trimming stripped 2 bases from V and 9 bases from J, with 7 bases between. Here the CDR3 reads CASSEGGCYTF. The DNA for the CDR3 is TGTGCCAGCAGTGAAGGGGGGTGCTACACCTTC.

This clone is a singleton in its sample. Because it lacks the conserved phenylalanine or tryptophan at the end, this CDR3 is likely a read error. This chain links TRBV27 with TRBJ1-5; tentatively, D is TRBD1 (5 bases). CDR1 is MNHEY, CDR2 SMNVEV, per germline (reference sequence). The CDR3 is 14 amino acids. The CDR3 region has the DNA TGTGCCAGCGGAACAGGTTCGGGTTGGCAGCCGCAGCATTAT. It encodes CASGTGSGWQPQHY.

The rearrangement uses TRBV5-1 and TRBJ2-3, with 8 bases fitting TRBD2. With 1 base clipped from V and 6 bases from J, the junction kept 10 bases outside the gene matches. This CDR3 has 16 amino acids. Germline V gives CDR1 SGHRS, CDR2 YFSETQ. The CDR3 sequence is CASSLRGGLREDTQYF. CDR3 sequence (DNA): TGCGCCAGCAGCTTGCGGGGGGGACTAAGAGAGGATACGCAGTATTTT.

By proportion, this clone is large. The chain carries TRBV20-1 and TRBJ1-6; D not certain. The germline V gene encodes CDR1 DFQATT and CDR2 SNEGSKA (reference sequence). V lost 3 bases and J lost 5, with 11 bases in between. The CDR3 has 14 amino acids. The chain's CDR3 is CSASLSQDNSPLHF. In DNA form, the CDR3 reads TGCAGTGCTAGTTTATCCCAGGATAATTCACCCCTCCACTTT.